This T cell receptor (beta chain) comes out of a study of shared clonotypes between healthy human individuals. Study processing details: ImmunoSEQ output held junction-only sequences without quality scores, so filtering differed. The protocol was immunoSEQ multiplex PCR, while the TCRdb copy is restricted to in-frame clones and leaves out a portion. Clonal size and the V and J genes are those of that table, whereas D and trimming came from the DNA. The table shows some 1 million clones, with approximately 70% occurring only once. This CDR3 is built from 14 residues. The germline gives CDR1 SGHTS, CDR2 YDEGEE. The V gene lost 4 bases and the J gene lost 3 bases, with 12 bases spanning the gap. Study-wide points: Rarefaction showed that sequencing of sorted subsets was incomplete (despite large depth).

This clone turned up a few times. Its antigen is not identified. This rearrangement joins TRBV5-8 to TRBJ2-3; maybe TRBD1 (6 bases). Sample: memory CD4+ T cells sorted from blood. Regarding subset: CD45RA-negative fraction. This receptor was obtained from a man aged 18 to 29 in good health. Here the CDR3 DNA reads TGTGCCAGCAGCCTACAGGGTTTAACAGATACGCAGTATTTT. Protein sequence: CASSLQGLTDTQYF.